This T cell receptor (beta chain) was retrieved from a study of early T cells in non-severe SARS-CoV-2 infection. Study summary: It was bulk RNA from unsorted whole blood that was sequenced, and the chains were unpaired.

Individual cDNA molecules carried attached unique molecular identifiers. TCRdb recomputed calls from the 5' RACE reads with MiXCR, one row per CDR3 protein. The sample holds fewer than 90,000 distinct CDR3 sequences; 11% to 15% are singletons and the top ten take approximately 11%. The sample holds a few counts of this clonotype. From germline, CDR1 is SGHVS and CDR2 FQNEAQ. V was cut by 3 bases and J by 1 base, with 7 bases left in between. The CDR3 consists of 14 residues. This receptor was taken from an adult who was a healthcare worker with PCR-confirmed SARS-CoV-2 infection or an uninfected control (not recorded which). Sequenced input: whole blood. This chain connects TRBV7-8 to TRBJ1-3; TRBD1 is a possible D gene (5 bases). The CDR3 loop reads CASSLGLSGNTIYF. CDR3 sequence (DNA): TGTGCCAGCAGCTTGGGACTATCTGGAAACACCATATATTTT.